Below are 27 T cell receptor beta chains sequenced from a single sample in a study of T cell changes during pregnancy in multiple sclerosis. Assay used: immunoSEQ multiplex PCR; TCRdb lists only in-frame clones, some missing. The sample consists of around 88,000 clones, roughly nine tenths of them appearing once. This material consisted of peripheral blood, taken after pregnancy. The receptor set was obtained from a female donor in good health, enrolled as a control in a pregnancy study.

This chain links TRBV2 with TRBJ2-5; 12 positions match TRBD1. The germline CDR1 and CDR2 sequences are SNHLY and FYNNEI. The J segment lost 5 bases and the V segment lost 6 bases, leaving 19 bases of the junction unmatched. CDR3 size: 19 residues. DNA of the CDR3: TGTGCCAGCAGCACCAATTTGTTCCCCGGGACAGGGGGCGAGGAGACCCAGTACTTC. Its protein is CASSTNLFPGTGGEETQYF.

V gene TRBV28 combines with J gene TRBJ1-1, with a weak D call TRBD1 (6 bases). The ends were cut back, 3 bases at V and 10 bases at J, with 24 bases in the middle. The CDR3 covers 16 residues. In germline, CDR1 is MDHEN, CDR2 SYDVKM. The CDR3 spells CASSLNRVRLGQAAFF. For the CDR3, the DNA is TGTGCCAGCAGTTTGAACAGGGTCCGTTTGGGTCAGGCAGCTTTCTTT.

The V call is TRBV7-3, the J call TRBJ1-1; D ambiguous. This CDR3 contains 13 residues. Deletions cut 3 bases from V and 1 base from J, with 6 bases between. Germline values: CDR1 SGHTA, CDR2 FQGTGA. CDR3 residues: CASSFGGNTEAFF. CDR3 coding DNA: TGTGCCAGCAGCTTTGGAGGGAACACTGAAGCTTTCTTT.

The chain is built from TRBV27 and TRBJ2-6; no clear D. This CDR3 is 15 amino acids long. Germline values: CDR1 MNHEY, CDR2 SMNVEV (reference sequence). V was shortened by 0 bases and J by 3 bases, with 6 bases between the two germline ends. The CDR3 protein is CASSLSGYGANVLTF. The CDR3 DNA is TGTGCCAGCAGTTTATCCGGGTATGGGGCCAACGTCCTGACTTTC.

The V and J genes are TRBV27 and TRBJ1-6, with a weak D call TRBD1 (5 bases). Between the trimmed V and J ends, which lost 5 bases and 3 bases, there was a span of 17 bases. Germline V gene sequence: CDR1 MNHEY, CDR2 SMNVEV (reference sequence). The CDR3 loop spans 17 amino acids. CDR3 residues: CASSLFPVQGYNSPLHF. For the CDR3, the DNA is TGTGCCAGCAGTCTATTCCCAGTCCAGGGCTATAATTCACCCCTCCACTTT.

The CDR3, as DNA: TGTGCCAGTAGTACCTACCTAGCGGGTGGCACAGATACGCAGTATTTT. Protein: CASSTYLAGGTDTQYF. The chain uses TRBV19 and TRBJ2-3; 8 bases are a match to TRBD2. J lost 1 base, V lost 4 bases, and 7 bases had no gene match. Germline-derived CDR1 and CDR2 are LNHDA and SQIVND (reference sequence). The CDR3 runs 16 residues.

As concerns this clone: The germline gene is not matched at one end of the junction; a read error may be the cause. The chain recombines TRBV5-1 with TRBJ2-7, with D possibly called TRBD1 or TRBD2 (7 bases each). The CDR3 runs 15 residues. Germline loops: CDR1 SGHRS, CDR2 YFSETQ. In nucleotides, the CDR3 is TGCGCCAGCACCTTGGGGGGGACAGCCGCCTACGAGCAGTACTTC. Protein product: CASTLGGTAAYEQYF.

The chain combines TRBV20-1 with TRBJ2-1; D remains unclear. Germline CDR1 reads DFQATT; CDR2 reads SNEGSKA (reference sequence). Trimming left V 2 bases short and J 7 bases short, with 6 bases between. The CDR3 totals 11 residues. The CDR3 DNA is TGCAGTGCTAGAATTCTTAATGAGCAGTTCTTC. Translated, it gives CSARILNEQFF.

This clone appeared a few times. The chain joins TRBV2 to TRBJ1-2; perhaps TRBD1 as D (6 bases). V lost 6 bases to trimming and J lost 4 bases, with 6 bases between them. Germline V gene data show CDR1 as SNHLY and CDR2 as FYNNEI. The CDR3 has 11 amino acids. The DNA for the CDR3 is TGTGCCAGCAGGACAGGCTATGGCTACACCTTC. Encoded protein: CASRTGYGYTF.

The V gene is TRBV13, the J gene TRBJ2-7, with 8 nucleotides matching TRBD2. Germline-derived CDR1 and CDR2 are PRHDT and FYEKMQ (reference sequence). With 4 bases clipped from V and 5 bases from J, the junction kept 10 bases outside the gene matches. The CDR3 is 15 residues long. The CDR3 nucleotides are TGTGCCAGCAGCTCCCCGGGAGGGCGGAGTGACGAGCAGTACTTC. Its translation: CASSSPGGRSDEQYF.

This clone came up once. V is TRBV7-3 and J is TRBJ2-1; a possible D gene is TRBD2 (7 bases). The CDR3 is 12 residues long. Germline CDR1 and CDR2: SGHTA and FQGTGA. V was pared by 8 bases and J by 10 bases, with 15 bases between. The CDR3: CASGGAGREQFF. Written as DNA, the CDR3 is TGTGCCAGCGGGGGGGCCGGACGGGAGCAGTTCTTC.

The V call is TRBV5-3, the J call TRBJ2-3; D might be TRBD2 (7 bases). TRBV5-3 is an open reading frame whose function is uncertain. Between the trimmed V and J ends, which lost 4 bases and 0 bases, there was a span of 18 bases. This CDR3 has 17 residues. The CDR3 protein is CARSIGGTITSTDTQYF. In DNA form, the CDR3 reads TGTGCCAGAAGCATAGGGGGGACTATCACTAGCACAGATACGCAGTATTTT.

V usage is TRBV5-1 and J usage is TRBJ1-1, with a possible D match to TRBD1 (6 bases). The CDR3 length is 17 residues. Germline CDR1 is SGHRS and CDR2 is YFSETQ. Trimming stripped 7 bases from V and 5 bases from J, with 27 bases between. The CDR3 sequence: CASRIGEPQQGRTEAFF. The CDR3 nucleotides read TGCGCCAGCCGAATAGGGGAACCTCAACAGGGAAGGACTGAAGCTTTCTTT.

This chain connects TRBV19 to TRBJ1-5; the match to TRBD1 covers 8 bases. The CDR3 consists of 16 residues. Germline CDR1 reads LNHDA; CDR2 reads SQIVND (reference sequence). J was trimmed by 1 base and V by 1 base; bases with no gene match: 3. DNA for the CDR3: TGTGCCAGTAGTATAGTCACAGGGGGAAGCAATCAGCCCCAGCATTTT. It specifies CASSIVTGGSNQPQHF. The full variable domain, completed using reference TRBV19 and TRBJ1-5, is DGGITQSPKYLFRKEGQNVTLSCEQNLNHDAMYWYRQDPGQGLRLIYYSQIVNDFQKGDIAEGYSVSREKKESFPLTVTSAQKNPTAFYLCASSIVTGGSNQPQHFGDGTRLSIL.

The chain carries TRBV27 and TRBJ1-2; unclear D gene. CDR1 and CDR2 from the germline V gene are MNHEY and SMNVEV (reference sequence). Trimming shortened V by 6 bases and J by 3 bases, and 17 bases separated the two germline ends. The CDR3 extends over 15 amino acids. CDR3 sequence reads: CASRDPGTGDYGYTF. The CDR3 nucleotides are TGTGCCAGCAGGGATCCGGGAACCGGGGACTATGGCTACACCTTC.

The chain couples TRBV12-5 to TRBJ1-3, with 8 bases lining up with TRBD1. V was pared by 6 bases and J by 3 bases, with 4 bases of the junction left unmatched. The CDR3 is 14 amino acids. CDR1 is LGHNT and CDR2 is FRNRAP in the germline V gene. CDR3 amino acids: CASGTGEGGNTIYF. CDR3 nucleotides: TGTGCTAGTGGGACAGGGGAAGGTGGAAACACCATATATTTT.

DNA of the CDR3: TGTGCCAGCAGTGTACCCCTAGCAGGGGGCGCGGACACTGAAGCTTTCTTT. Its protein product is CASSVPLAGGADTEAFF. The gene calls are TRBV6-1 and TRBJ1-1, with 8 bases matching TRBD1. Germline assignment: CDR1 MNHNS and CDR2 SASEGT. V was pared by 4 bases and J by 3 bases, with 13 bases of the junction left unmatched. This CDR3 has 17 residues.

This chain connects TRBV27 to TRBJ2-3, with TRBD2 as a possible D gene (5 bases). The ends were cut back, 3 bases at V and 2 bases at J, with 9 bases in the middle. CDR1 and CDR2 (germline): MNHEY, SMNVEV (reference sequence). The CDR3 has 14 amino acids. The CDR3 DNA sequence: TGTGCCAGCAGTTTGGCGGGCGCCACAGATACGCAGTATTTT. This codes for CASSLAGATDTQYF.

The gene calls are TRBV2 and TRBJ1-5; 9 bases map to TRBD1. Trimming removed 6 bases from V and 7 bases from J; junction bases left unmatched: 7. CDR1 SNHLY and CDR2 FYNNEI come from the germline V gene. The CDR3 is 14 residues long. Here the CDR3 DNA reads TGTGCCAGCAGCCAAGGACAGGGGTGGCAGCCCCAGCATTTT. Its protein is CASSQGQGWQPQHF.

This clone was found a few times. One end of the junction is discordant with germline, which a read error may explain. J is TRBJ2-3 and V is TRBV29-1; 12 nucleotides line up with TRBD2. Germline values: CDR1 SQVTM, CDR2 ANQGSEA. The CDR3 runs to 15 residues. CDR3 DNA sequence: TGCAGCGTCGAAGGGACTAGCGGGAGCACAGATACGCAGTATTTT. This codes for CSVEGTSGSTDTQYF.

This chain uses TRBV5-6 with TRBJ2-2; TRBD1 matches 7 bases. Trimming took 3 bases from V and 3 from J; bases not matched to a gene: 5. This CDR3 is 15 amino acids long. Germline values: CDR1 SGHDT, CDR2 YYEEEE. CDR3 sequence reads: CASSWGRGYTGELFF. The CDR3 region has the DNA TGTGCCAGCAGCTGGGGCAGGGGGTACACCGGGGAGCTGTTTTTT.

CDR3 in amino acids: CASSSSRDTEAFF. CDR3 DNA: TGTGCCAGCAGCTCCTCCAGGGACACTGAAGCTTTCTTT. The chain couples TRBV7-3 to TRBJ1-1; TRBD1 might be the D (5 bases). Deletions cut 4 bases from V and 3 bases from J, with 9 bases between. CDR1 and CDR2 from the germline V gene are SGHTA and FQGTGA. The CDR3 totals 13 residues.

This clone is a singleton in its sample. The chain recombines TRBV6-6 with TRBJ2-1, with D tentatively TRBD2 (5 bases). V shed 8 bases and J shed 8 bases, with 25 bases lying between them. The V gene's germline CDR1 is MNHNY and CDR2 SVGAGI (reference sequence). This CDR3 is built from 16 residues. The CDR3 region has the DNA TGTGCCAGCCGCCCCGCAGGAGGCCTGGGCCGTTATGAGCAGTTCTTC. The encoded protein is CASRPAGGLGRYEQFF.

The chain employs TRBV19 and TRBJ2-6; 7 nucleotides line up with TRBD2. The CDR3 sequence is 16 residues long. V shed 7 bases, J shed 0 bases, and the junction held 6 bases outside the gene matches. Germline V gives CDR1 LNHDA, CDR2 SQIVND (reference sequence). Here the CDR3 reads CASMKGGNSGANVLTF. Here the CDR3 DNA reads TGTGCCAGTATGAAGGGAGGGAACTCTGGGGCCAACGTCCTGACTTTC.

The chain links TRBV28 to TRBJ2-5; TRBD2 is a possible D gene (7 bases). The J call may be incorrect, as the DNA end agrees better with TRBJ2-7. The CDR3 has 16 amino acids. Germline assignment: CDR1 MDHEN and CDR2 SYDVKM. The CDR3 protein is CASSSRGGTISYEQYF. The CDR3 bases are TGTGCCAGCAGTTCCCGAGGGGGGACTATCTCCTACGAGCAGTACTTC.

V and J are TRBV7-9 and TRBJ2-1; 11 nucleotides agree with TRBD1. Germline V gene sequence: CDR1 SEHNR, CDR2 FQNEAQ (reference sequence). The CDR3 totals 14 residues. The V and J ends lost 6 bases and 6 bases, in that order; junction bases with no gene match: 4. CDR3 amino acids: CASRGQGVFNEQFF. The DNA of the CDR3 is TGTGCCAGCAGGGGACAGGGGGTTTTCAATGAGCAGTTCTTC.

The chain links TRBV5-6 to TRBJ2-1; a possible D gene is TRBD2 (5 bases). Germline CDR1 is SGHDT and CDR2 is YYEEEE. The CDR3 totals 14 residues. Trimming removed 0 bases from V and 8 bases from J, with 12 bases in between. The CDR3 region is CASSLVSSTDEQFF. CDR3 DNA sequence: TGTGCCAGCAGCTTGGTGTCTAGCACCGATGAGCAGTTCTTC. The full variable domain, in which reference TRBV5-6 and TRBJ2-1 provide the parts outside the CDR3, is DAGVTQSPTHLIKTRGQQVTLRCSPKSGHDTVSWYQQALGQGPQFIFQYYEEEERQRGNFPDRFSGHQFPNYSSELNVNALLLGDSALYLCASSLVSSTDEQFFGPGTRLTVL.